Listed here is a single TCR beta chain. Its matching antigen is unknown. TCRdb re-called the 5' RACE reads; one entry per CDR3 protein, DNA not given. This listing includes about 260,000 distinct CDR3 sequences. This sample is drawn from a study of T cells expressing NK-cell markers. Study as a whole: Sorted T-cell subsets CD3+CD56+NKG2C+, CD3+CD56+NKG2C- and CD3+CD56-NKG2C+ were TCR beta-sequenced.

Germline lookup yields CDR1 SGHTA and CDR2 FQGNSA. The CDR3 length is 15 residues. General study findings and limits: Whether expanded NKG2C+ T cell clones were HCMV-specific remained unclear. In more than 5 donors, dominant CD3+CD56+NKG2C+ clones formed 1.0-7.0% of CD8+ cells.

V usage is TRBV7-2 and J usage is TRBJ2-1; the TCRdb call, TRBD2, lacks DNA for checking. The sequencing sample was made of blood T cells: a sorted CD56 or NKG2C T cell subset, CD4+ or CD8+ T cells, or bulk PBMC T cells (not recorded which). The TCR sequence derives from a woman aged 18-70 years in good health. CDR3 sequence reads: CASSFRTSGNNEQFF.